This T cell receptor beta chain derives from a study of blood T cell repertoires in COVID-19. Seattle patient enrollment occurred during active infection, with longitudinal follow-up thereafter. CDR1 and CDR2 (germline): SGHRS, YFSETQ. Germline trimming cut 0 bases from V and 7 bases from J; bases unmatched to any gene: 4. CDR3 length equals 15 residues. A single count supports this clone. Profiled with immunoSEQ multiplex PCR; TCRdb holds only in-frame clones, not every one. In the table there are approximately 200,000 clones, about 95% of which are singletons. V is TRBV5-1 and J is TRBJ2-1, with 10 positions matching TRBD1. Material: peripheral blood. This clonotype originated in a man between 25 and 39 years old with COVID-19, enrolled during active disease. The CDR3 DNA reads TGCGCCAGCAGCTTGGGACAGGGGGCTGGAAATGAGCAGTTCTTC. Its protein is CASSLGQGAGNEQFF.